The rows below give T cell receptor beta chains drawn from one sample of a study of cytomegalovirus exposure and HLA in healthy donors. The repertoire was sequenced with immunoSEQ multiplex PCR; TCRdb's copy has only in-frame clones and lacks some. This sample has fewer than 250,000 clones, with roughly 80% found just once. The sequencing input was PBMCs. These receptor sequences come from a young man in good health and CMV-seronegative. CDR3s include the opening cysteine and the closing phenylalanine or tryptophan. D genes are given only for firm matches. Not all rows give a size; the values are once, few, many and, for expanded clones, a class.

j_gene,d_gene,v_gene,abundance,CDR3aa,CDR3nt
TRBJ2-4,TRBD1,TRBV2,-,CASRDRGRGLAKNIQYF,TGTGCCAGCAGGGACAGGGGGCGGGGGCTAGCCAAAAACATTCAGTACTTC
TRBJ1-6,-,TRBV4-1,-,CASSAQMGAIGPLHF,TGCGCCAGCAGCGCTCAGATGGGGGCAATTGGACCCCTCCACTTT
TRBJ1-2,TRBD1,TRBV9,once,CASSVGDSYGYTF,TGTGCCAGCAGCGTAGGGGACAGCTATGGCTACACCTTC
TRBJ2-1,-,TRBV10-2,-,CASSVADNEQFF,TGCGCCAGCAGTGTGGCGGACAATGAGCAGTTCTTC
TRBJ2-3,-,TRBV7-8,-,CASSLRHGTSTDTQYF,TGTGCCAGCAGCTTACGTCATGGGACATCTACCGATACGCAGTATTTT
TRBJ2-7,-,TRBV2,-,CASSFNRRGPNEQYF,TGTGCCAGCTCATTTAATCGGCGGGGGCCCAACGAGCAGTACTTC
TRBJ2-7,TRBD2,TRBV4-3,-,CASSQDWGLGASEQYF,TGCGCCAGCAGCCAAGATTGGGGACTAGGGGCCAGCGAGCAGTACTTC
TRBJ2-1,TRBD1,TRBV7-3,once,CASSSGTATYNEQFF,TGTGCCAGCAGCTCCGGGACAGCCACATACAATGAGCAGTTCTTC
TRBJ2-2,TRBD1,TRBV9,-,CASRPSGTGVTGELFF,TGTGCCAGCAGGCCGTCCGGGACAGGGGTCACCGGGGAGCTGTTTTTT
TRBJ2-1,-,TRBV5-1,-,CASRVAGANGEQFF,TGCGCCAGCAGGGTGGCGGGGGCCAACGGTGAGCAGTTCTTC
TRBJ1-2,-,TRBV7-9,-,CASSLQEFYGYTF,TGTGCCAGCAGCCTACAGGAATTCTATGGCTACACCTTC
TRBJ1-1,TRBD1,TRBV5-1,-,CANSLVPGGMNTEAFF,TGCGCCAACAGCTTGGTCCCAGGGGGGATGAACACTGAAGCTTTCTTT
TRBJ1-1,TRBD1,TRBV25-1,-,CASRTGVKAFF,TGTGCCAGCAGAACAGGGGTGAAAGCTTTCTTT
TRBJ1-1,TRBD1,TRBV6-1,-,CASTRDRVFSEAFF,TGTGCCAGCACCCGGGACAGGGTATTTTCTGAAGCTTTCTTT
TRBJ1-5,-,TRBV5-1,-,CASSLTGGGSQPQHF,TGCGCCAGCAGCTTGACGGGGGGCGGGAGTCAGCCCCAGCATTTT
TRBJ2-6,-,TRBV7-8,-,CASSWPSRPAASVLTF,TGTGCCAGCAGCTGGCCCTCTAGGCCAGCAGCCAGCGTCCTGACTTTC
TRBJ1-2,-,TRBV6-5,-,CASSAGSTGLYGYTF,TGTGCCAGCAGTGCTGGCTCGACAGGTTTATATGGCTACACCTTC
TRBJ2-7,-,TRBV29-1,-,CSVEDSSYEQYF,TGCAGCGTCGAGGACAGTTCCTACGAGCAGTACTTC
TRBJ1-5,-,TRBV4-1,few,CASSQKGRDNQPQHF,TGCGCCAGCAGCCAAAAAGGACGGGACAATCAGCCCCAGCATTTT
TRBJ1-1,-,TRBV28,-,CASSFSTPSFF,TGTGCCAGCAGTTTTTCGACACCCTCGTTCTTT
TRBJ1-6,-,TRBV4-1,-,CASSQGLVRRRDNSPLHF,TGCGCCAGCAGCCAAGGGTTGGTAAGGAGGAGGGATAATTCACCCCTCCACTTT
TRBJ2-3,TRBD2,TRBV28,-,CASTSLAGTDTQYF,TGTGCCAGCACCTCACTAGCGGGGACAGATACGCAGTATTTT
TRBJ2-1,TRBD1,TRBV18,once,CASSPEDRTKSSYNEQFF,TGTGCCAGCTCACCCGAGGACAGGACCAAGAGCTCCTACAATGAGCAGTTCTTC
TRBJ2-7,TRBD2,TRBV11-2,-,CASSRSTSGGYEQYF,TGTGCCAGCAGCCGGTCGACTAGCGGGGGCTACGAGCAGTACTTC
TRBJ2-3,TRBD2,TRBV5-1,few,CASSLGLAGGLSTDTQYF,TGCGCCAGCAGCCTGGGGCTAGCGGGGGGCCTTAGCACAGATACGCAGTATTTT
TRBJ2-6,TRBD1,TRBV11-2,-,CASTDRAGASVLTF,TGTGCCAGCACCGACAGGGCTGGGGCCAGCGTCCTGACTTTC
TRBJ1-1,-,TRBV6-5,-,CASSPGQTEAFF,TGTGCCAGCAGTCCCGGACAGACTGAAGCTTTCTTT
TRBJ1-5,-,TRBV28,once,CASTPDQGMGQPQHF,TGTGCCAGCACCCCAGATCAGGGGATGGGGCAGCCCCAGCATTTT
TRBJ2-3,-,TRBV5-1,-,CASSLGTYSTDTQYF,TGCGCCAGCAGCCTCGGGACATATAGCACAGATACGCAGTATTTT
TRBJ2-5,-,TRBV7-3,-,CASSKGGVEQETQYF,TGTGCCAGCAGCAAGGGCGGGGTAGAACAAGAGACCCAGTACTTC
TRBJ2-1,TRBD1,TRBV7-3,once,CASSPGTDNEQFF,TGTGCCAGCAGTCCTGGGACAGACAATGAGCAGTTCTTC